This entry is about one TCR beta chain. Its antigen is unidentified. The PCR had 60 Vbeta and 13 Jbeta primers. Profiled with immunoSEQ multiplex PCR; TCRdb holds only in-frame clones, not every one. Here the sample table reports roughly 120,000 clones. Trimming removed 3 bases from V and 5 bases from J, with 13 bases in between. Per germline, CDR1 MNHEY and CDR2 SMNVEV (reference sequence). This CDR3 has 14 residues. This entry comes from a study of cytomegalovirus exposure and HLA in healthy donors. The wider study: A data release that came early held roughly 85 million unique TCRs from HLA-typed donors.

General study points: Analysis was carried out at a later point, and it linked a missense DCLRE1C variant to TCR beta V- and J-gene trimming. In a later analysis, parvovirus B19, influenza, CMV and Epstein-Barr virus appeared linked to several top co-occurrence clusters. The majority of TCR sequences were rare, yet some public TCRs appeared in many donors.

The sample taken for sequencing was PBMCs. The clonotype was recovered from a man aged 25-45 years in good health and CMV-seronegative. The rearrangement uses TRBV27 and TRBJ1-2; the D gene is possibly TRBD1 (6 bases). The CDR3 DNA sequence: TGTGCCAGCAGTTTCATGCAGGGGTTTTATGGCTACACCTTC. Translating gives CASSFMQGFYGYTF.